Shown below are 9 T cell receptor beta chains from a single sample sequenced in a study of blood T cells in healthy people across ages. The authors ran a second PCR of 7 to 11 cycles using a sample-barcoded 5' primer and a J-beta primer mix. One entry per CDR3 protein results from TCRdb running MiXCR on the 5' RACE reads. The profile shows about 1.6 million distinct CDR3 sequences, around 35% of them singletons. Sequencing used blood. These receptors were collected from a woman younger than 45 in good health.

This chain uses TRBV20-1 with TRBJ1-4; perhaps TRBD1 as D (6 bases). The CDR3 totals 13 residues. V was shortened by 4 bases and J by 5 bases, with 11 bases between the two germline ends. CDR1 is DFQATT and CDR2 is SNEGSKA in the germline V gene (reference sequence). The CDR3 is CSAIRTENEKLFF. The CDR3 DNA is TGCAGTGCTATTAGGACAGAGAATGAAAAACTGTTTTTT.

The gene calls are TRBV7-9 and TRBJ2-1, with 11 bases that match TRBD2. Per germline, CDR1 SEHNR and CDR2 FQNEAQ (reference sequence). This CDR3 comprises 16 residues. V lost 5 bases to trimming and J lost 7 bases; unmatched junction nucleotides: 10. The CDR3 DNA is TGTGCCAGCAGCCCTCCGACTAGCGGGGATAGGAATGAGCAGTTCTTC. This sequence encodes CASSPPTSGDRNEQFF. Variable domain in full (rest from reference TRBV7-9 and TRBJ2-1): DTGVSQNPRHKITKRGQNVTFRCDPISEHNRLYWYRQTLGQGPEFLTYFQNEAQLEKSRLLSDRFSAERPKGSFSTLEIQRTEQGDSAMYLCASSPPTSGDRNEQFFGPGTRLTVL.

This clonotype was counted between two and nine times. The rearrangement uses TRBV12-3 or TRBV12-4 and TRBJ2-1; D uncertain. The CDR3 contains 15 residues. V was shortened by 3 bases and J by 0 bases, with 9 bases between the two germline ends. The CDR3 is CASSFFSSSYNEQFF. CDR3 sequence (DNA): TGTGCCAGCAGTTTCTTCTCCAGCTCCTACAATGAGCAGTTCTTC.

This clonotype was seen more than once but under ten times. The DNA of the CDR3 is TGTGCCTGGCAGGACAACGACAATCAGCCCCAGCATTTT. Translation gives CAWQDNDNQPQHF. The V and J genes are TRBV30 and TRBJ1-5, with D possibly being TRBD1 (5 bases). The CDR3 length is 13 residues. Trimming cost V 5 bases and J 3 bases, with 11 bases left between them. CDR1 and CDR2 from the germline V gene are GTSNPN and SVGIG (reference sequence).

The V and J genes are TRBV25-1 and TRBJ2-7, with 9 nucleotides matching TRBD1. V lost 3 bases, J lost 3 bases, and 12 bases stayed unmatched. The CDR3 contains 17 residues. Germline V gene lookup returns CDR1 MGHDK and CDR2 SYGVNS. The CDR3 is CASSEGQGTFGDYEQYF. CDR3 in DNA: TGTGCCAGCAGTGAGGGACAGGGAACTTTTGGGGACTACGAGCAGTACTTC.

The chain links TRBV3-1 to TRBJ2-5; no clear D gene. This CDR3 spans 12 amino acids. V lost 5 bases to trimming and J lost 5 bases, with 9 bases between them. CDR1 and CDR2 from the germline V gene are LGHDT and YNNKEL (reference sequence). The CDR3 DNA reads TGTGCCAGCAGCAAAGTCAGGGAGACCCAGTACTTC. Residues: CASSKVRETQYF.

This clonotype has just a few counts. J is TRBJ2-3 and V is TRBV4-1, with TRBD2 matching 7 bases. Per germline, CDR1 MGHRA and CDR2 YSYEKL. CDR3 length equals 17 residues. Trimming cost V 0 bases and J 2 bases; bases outside gene matches: 8. The CDR3 loop reads CASSQEWGGRSTDTQYF. In DNA, the CDR3 is TGCGCCAGCAGCCAAGAATGGGGAGGGCGGTCCACAGATACGCAGTATTTT.

This clonotype was found a few times. The V and J genes are TRBV9 and TRBJ2-1, with 8 bases fitting TRBD2. This CDR3 is 16 amino acids long. CDR1 SGDLS and CDR2 YYNGEE come from the germline V gene. V lost 5 bases to trimming and J lost 4 bases; unmatched junction nucleotides: 11. The CDR3 DNA sequence: TGTGCCAGCAGTAGAAGTCCACTAGCGGAGTACAATGAGCAGTTCTTC. Translation gives CASSRSPLAEYNEQFF.

V gene TRBV10-3 combines with J gene TRBJ1-1; D remains ambiguous. Germline loops: CDR1 ENHRY, CDR2 SYGVKD. This CDR3 comprises 14 residues. Trimming stripped 0 bases from V and 3 bases from J, with 8 bases between. CDR3 region: CAISESGEYTEAFF. CDR3 DNA: TGTGCCATCAGTGAGTCGGGAGAATACACTGAAGCTTTCTTT.